This TCR beta chain was documented in a study of shared clonotypes between healthy human individuals (dated by TCRdb to 2018 to 2020). For the wider study: A couple of women and three men aged 18 to 49 years were included in the cohort. To increase sequencing depth and limit assay-specific biases, different laboratories used diverse techniques to prepare libraries and sequence TCR repertoires. The study deeply sequenced blood TCR repertoires of five healthy adults to estimate repertoire size and the extent of clonotype sharing between individuals. Leukapheresis yielded between about 0.8 and 8.9 billion PBMCs per donor. Per donor, three plates each were used for CD4 naive and CD4 memory, two for CD8 naive, and one for CD8 memory. Broader findings and caveats from the paper: Naive subsets generally had larger estimated clonotype richness than memory subsets did. Pairwise subsampling led to the expectation that sequencing depth would affect the degree of clonotype sharing among donors. Sampling was restricted to blood, and TCR repertoires in tissue are likely to differ from TCR repertoires in blood. Even with the large sequencing depth, rarefaction of the sorted-subset datasets indicated that sequencing was incomplete. Clonotypes shared by all four sorted-subset donors showed higher generation probabilities than non-shared clonotypes. When a handful of donors were compared, the shared fraction of clonotypes was around 5% for naive CD4, about 4% for naive CD8, 2.3% for memory CD4, and 0.4% for memory CD8. Because the study included only a small number of donors, the genetic and exposure-history diversity represented was limited.

A note on this clone: The antigen it recognizes is unknown. There are no base qualities to consult, and no much larger clone falls within one base.

Using the deep immunoSEQ assay, multiplex PCR amplified TCR CDR3 regions from genomic DNA. Extracted genomic DNA from each cell subset was distributed evenly across all wells of several immunoSEQ 96-well plates, and each plate was treated as a replicate. For sorted subsets, each replicate PCR was loaded with about 0.2 ug genomic DNA, equivalent to about 33,000 T cell genomes. Purified libraries were measured with a Qubit 3.0 fluorometer, size-checked on a Bioanalyzer 2100, and measured again with the KAPA Library Quantification kit. Every immunoSEQ 96-well plate was sequenced on a separate single-read 150-cycle Illumina NextSeq 550 flow cell. The authors processed their data as follows. Because only junctional sequences without quality scores were contained in the immunoSEQ output, filtering matching that applied to full-length reads could not be performed. To assign V/J genes and CDR3, sequences were annotated against IMGT germline references using PyIR, a Python wrapper for IgBLAST v1.9. Reads with weak V/J assignments (E-value above 1e-6), missing CDR3, stop codons, out-of-frame junctions, or ambiguous translated residues were removed. A V3J clonotype was defined by an identical inferred V gene, J gene, and CDR3 amino acid sequence. Percentage overlap between repertoires was calculated by dividing the number of shared unique clonotypes by the size of the smaller repertoire. RTK rarefaction, the Chao1 estimator, and Recon v2.1 estimates of unobserved clonotypes were used to assess repertoire richness. For all TCRbeta clonotypes obtained by the gDNA method from a handful of donors, generation probabilities were computed with OLGA. This immuneACCESS table, as held by TCRdb, lists in-frame sequences with V and J called but not all clones. Of the missing ones, under half trace to an unresolved V gene in checked studies; the others have no known cause. V and J calls and clone size are given by that table; D and trimming were obtained from the DNA. This sample holds 1.5 million to 1.9 million clones; 95% to 99% were observed only once. The ten largest clones capture roughly 0.45% of the sample.

Donors were healthy HIV-negative adults with no recently reported acute infections or vaccinations. All donors were Caucasian adults living in Nashville, Tennessee, USA. CD4+ T cells were enriched through magnetic negative selection, after which naive cells were positively selected on CD45RA and the remaining negative fraction served as the memory subset. Blood was obtained by leukapheresis, after which PBMCs were separated by Ficoll-Histopaque density gradient centrifugation and cryopreserved in liquid nitrogen vapor phase. Analytical flow cytometry was used to check the purity and quantity of each magnetically sorted T cell population. From each sorted fraction, genomic DNA was isolated and quantified by UV absorbance on a Nanodrop 2000c. The TCR originated in a man younger than 45 in good health. The sequenced sample consisted of naive CD4+ T cells sorted from blood. The cell subset or site label on this specimen signifies: CD45RA+ positively selected.

DNA sequence: TGTGCCAGCAGCGGACATCAATACGAGCAGTACTTC. The resulting protein is CASSGHQYEQYF. Recombination connected TRBV6-1 to TRBJ2-7; the D gene is perhaps TRBD1, on 5 matching bases. The CDR3 measures 12 amino acids from cysteine to phenylalanine. Just CDR3 DNA is preserved here, 36 bases in frame from base 1. V loses 6 bases, J loses 4 bases, and the germline ends lie 10 bases apart. Looking up the germline V gene yields CDR1 MNHNS and CDR2 SASEGT.